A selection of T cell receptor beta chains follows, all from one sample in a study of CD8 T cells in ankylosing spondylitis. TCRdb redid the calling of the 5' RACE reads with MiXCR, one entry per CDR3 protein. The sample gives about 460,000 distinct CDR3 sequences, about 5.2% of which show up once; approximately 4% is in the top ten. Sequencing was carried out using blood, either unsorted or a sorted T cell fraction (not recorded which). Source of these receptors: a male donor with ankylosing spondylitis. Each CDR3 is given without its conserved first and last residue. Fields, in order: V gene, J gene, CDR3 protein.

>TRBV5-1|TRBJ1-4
ASSRGRRPGEKLF
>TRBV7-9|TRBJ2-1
ASSPGGKGAYNEQF
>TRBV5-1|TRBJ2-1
ASSPSGGGAYNEQF
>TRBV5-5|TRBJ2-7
ASSFPPGVTYEQY
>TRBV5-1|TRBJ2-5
ASSLGGSLQETQY
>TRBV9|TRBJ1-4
ASSFGRGTGTNEKLF
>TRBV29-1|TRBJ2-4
SVATGSVGKNIQY
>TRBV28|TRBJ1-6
ASSPGFYNSPLH
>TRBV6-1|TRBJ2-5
ASSGEGGYGETQY
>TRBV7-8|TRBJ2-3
ASSLRRLRTSTDTQY
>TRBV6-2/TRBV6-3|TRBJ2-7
ASSYPLQGAAYEQY
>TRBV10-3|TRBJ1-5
AIMDRGQPQH
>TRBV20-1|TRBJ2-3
SARRPGHGITDTQY
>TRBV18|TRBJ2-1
ASSPRTDNEQF
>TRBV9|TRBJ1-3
ASSPAGGIGNTIY
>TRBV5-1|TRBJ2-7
ASSSWTSGSSAYEQY
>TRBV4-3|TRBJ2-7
ASSQDRRVVEQY
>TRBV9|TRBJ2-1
ASSERGLAYTVQF
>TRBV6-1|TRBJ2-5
ASSPLAGGKETQY
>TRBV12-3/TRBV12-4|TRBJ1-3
ASSLGRSPGNTIY
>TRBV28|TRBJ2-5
ASSTRDPTGETQY
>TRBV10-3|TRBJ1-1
ASTGGAEAF
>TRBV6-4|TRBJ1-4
ASGGRRPNEKLF
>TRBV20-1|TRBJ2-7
SARDAADEQY
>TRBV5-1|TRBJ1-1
ASSGGLNTEAF
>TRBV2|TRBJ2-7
ASSPEAGAYEQY
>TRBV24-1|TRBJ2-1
ATSDGPVPNEQF
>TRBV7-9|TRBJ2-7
ASSYWTGSYEQY
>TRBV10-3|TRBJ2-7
AISHPFGTSGRDGRYEQY
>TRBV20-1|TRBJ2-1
SVRDFGRGPAGTYNEQF
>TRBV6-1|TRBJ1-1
ASRRPRGDTEAF
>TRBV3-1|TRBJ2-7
ASSQGGREQY
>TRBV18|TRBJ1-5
ASSAGTGVQPQH
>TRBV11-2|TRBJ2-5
ASSPGTLQETQY
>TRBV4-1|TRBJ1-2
ASSQEVRIYGYT
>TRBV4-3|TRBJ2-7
ASSQEKGGDSLFPPYEQY
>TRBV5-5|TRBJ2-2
ASSLRGGSNGGELF
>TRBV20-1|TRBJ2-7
SARPLLPGLAVYEQY
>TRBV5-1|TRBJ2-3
ASSLLGASSDTQY
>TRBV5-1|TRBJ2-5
ASSYRTSGLQETQY
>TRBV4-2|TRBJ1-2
ASSQESKTGAAYGYT
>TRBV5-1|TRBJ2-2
ASRPWLGANTGELF
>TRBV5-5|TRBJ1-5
ASSLGVGGYNQPQH
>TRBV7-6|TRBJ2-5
ASSLGGAGPYQETQY
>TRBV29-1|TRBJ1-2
SVEGRTGHWDGYT
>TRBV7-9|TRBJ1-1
ASSSSGTAHTEAF
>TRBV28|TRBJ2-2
ASSPTGGTGELF